The 2 T cell receptor beta chains below come from one sample, sequenced in a study of blood T cell repertoires in COVID-19. The repertoire was sequenced with immunoSEQ multiplex PCR; TCRdb's copy has only in-frame clones and lacks some. The sample carries approximately 140,000 clones, 88% recorded once. What was sequenced was peripheral blood. These receptors all stem from a man aged 55 to 70 with active or convalescent COVID-19.

CDR3 loop: CASSLGGSGANVLTF. The CDR3 nucleotides are TGCGCCAGCAGCTTAGGCGGTTCTGGGGCCAACGTCCTGACTTTC. The rearrangement uses TRBV5-1 and TRBJ2-6; D is ambiguous. The CDR3 has 15 residues. Trimming stripped 2 bases from V and 1 base from J, with 7 bases between. In germline, CDR1 is SGHRS, CDR2 YFSETQ. The full variable domain, completed using reference TRBV5-1 and TRBJ2-6, is KAGVTQTPRYLIKTRGQQVTLSCSPISGHRSVSWYQQTPGQGLQFLFEYFSETQRNKGNFPGRFSGRQFSNSRSEMNVSTLELGDSALYLCASSLGGSGANVLTFGAGSRLTVL.

This chain joins TRBV27 and TRBJ2-7; 14 nucleotides align to TRBD2. The V gene end was trimmed by 5 bases and the J gene end by 4 bases; junction bases not matched to a gene: 10. The CDR3 covers 17 residues. The germline V gene encodes CDR1 MNHEY and CDR2 SMNVEV (reference sequence). CDR3 region: CASSPLSTSGRAYEQYF. In DNA form, the CDR3 reads TGTGCCAGCAGTCCGCTCTCGACTAGCGGGAGGGCGTACGAGCAGTACTTC.